This T cell receptor beta chain was recorded in a study of sequential checkpoint blockade in melanoma. Study background: First-line arms were nivolumab then ipilimumab, or the reverse, randomized 1:1. After both sequences, patients received maintenance nivolumab.

The CDR3 contains 16 residues. Germline V CDR1 and CDR2: SGDLS, YYNGEE. Trimming cost V 0 bases and J 7 bases, with 16 bases left between them. Sequenced by immunoSEQ multiplex PCR; TCRdb stores in-frame clones only, minus some. The data contain under 15,000 clones, 76% of them seen just once; the ten biggest clones take up about 50%. The treatment: randomized to nivolumab then ipilimumab (arm A) or the reverse (arm B). Sorted cells were live CD3+CD8+, lacking CD19 and CD56, from PBMCs. The origin of this receptor is a human patient with melanoma. Some clones in this sample may be carry-over from other donors' samples. The genes are TRBV9 and TRBJ2-2; D is possibly TRBD1 (5 bases). The sequences come from CD8+ T cells sorted from blood (inferred from file names), collected from a patient given nivolumab and ipilimumab in sequence. Here the CDR3 DNA reads TGTGCCAGCAGCGTAGAGGATTTGACAGTGAACGGGGAGCTGTTTTTT. It encodes CASSVEDLTVNGELFF.